This T cell receptor (beta chain) stems from a study of blood T cells in healthy people across ages. Points from the study as a whole: Strongly correlated with naive T cell percentage was TCR beta diversity.

Alongside a J-beta primer mix, a sample-barcoded 5' primer served in a second PCR lasting roughly 7 to 12 cycles. TCRdb fed the 5' RACE reads into MiXCR, producing one record per CDR3 protein. Counted here are about a million distinct CDR3 sequences, 40% to 60% occurring once; the ten biggest clones make up roughly 12%. Researchers collected 9.5 to 10 milliliters of peripheral blood from every single donor. Trimming removed 5 bases at V and 6 bases at J, with 13 bases between. Germline CDR1 reads MGHRA; CDR2 reads YSYEKL. This CDR3 contains 14 residues. Note on this clonotype: What it binds is unknown.

The V call is TRBV4-1, the J call TRBJ2-2, with D perhaps matching TRBD1 or TRBD2 (5 bases each). This receptor was obtained from a man aged 25 to 45 in good health. Sequencing was carried out using blood. The CDR3: CASSVAGTAGELFF. The CDR3 DNA sequence: TGCGCCAGCAGCGTAGCCGGGACCGCCGGGGAGCTGTTTTTT.